This T cell receptor (beta chain) was recorded in a study of cytomegalovirus exposure and HLA in healthy donors. Use of 60 Vbeta and 13 Jbeta primers characterized the PCR. TCRdb's copy holds only in-frame clones and misses some; the assay was immunoSEQ multiplex PCR. This sample has about 120,000 clones; approximately 80% occur once, and the top ten carry approximately 12%. The germline V gene has CDR1 SEHNR and CDR2 FQNEAQ (reference sequence). V was pared by 5 bases and J by 7 bases, with 2 bases of the junction left unmatched. This CDR3 spans 12 amino acids. Material: PBMCs. This clonotype originated in a woman in her 40s in good health and CMV-seropositive. The chain carries TRBV7-9 and TRBJ1-5; TRBD1 matches 7 bases. The DNA for the CDR3 is TGTGCCAGCAGCGCGACAGGGCAGCCCCAGCATTTT. It yields the protein CASSATGQPQHF.